The clone carrying this T cell receptor (beta chain) showed up just a few times. One entry per CDR3 protein, called by TCRdb with MiXCR from the RT-PCR reads. This sample has roughly 960,000 distinct CDR3 sequences, with roughly 18% found just once. CDR1 and CDR2 (germline): MNHEY, SMNVEV (reference sequence). The length of the CDR3 is 15 residues. Germline trimming cut 4 bases from V and 4 bases from J; bases unmatched to any gene: 6. The data belong to a study of patients and donors after allogeneic stem cell transplantation. This chain joins TRBV27 and TRBJ2-1, with 8 nucleotides matching TRBD1. This receptor was obtained from a human donor who was either an allogeneic HSCT recipient or a stem cell or donor lymphocyte infusion donor (not recorded which). It is not recorded whose cells these are; they may come from a transplant donor. Material for sequencing was blood, either unsorted or a sorted T cell fraction (not recorded which). The CDR3 coding sequence is TGTGCCAGCAGTTACCGGGACAGGAGATACAATGAGCAGTTCTTC. Translation: CASSYRDRRYNEQFF.